These 24 T cell receptor beta chains share one sample of origin, sequenced in a study of cytomegalovirus exposure and HLA in healthy donors (dated by TCRdb to 2015 to 2018). The library relied on the immunoSEQ multiplex PCR assay. Not all clones reach the TCRdb copy of this immuneACCESS table, which keeps in-frame sequences only. Checked studies attribute under half of the gap to unresolved V genes and leave the rest unexplained. For this sample there are under 200,000 clones; around 96% appear just once. Together, the top ten hold under 0.9% of the sample. The sample comprised PBMCs. All receptors come from a woman under 30 in good health and CMV-seronegative.

This chain uses TRBV9 with TRBJ2-3; 10 bases are a match to TRBD1. The CDR3 is made up of 16 amino acids. Germline V gives CDR1 SGDLS, CDR2 YYNGEE. V shed 5 bases, J shed 4 bases, and the junction held 10 bases outside the gene matches. CDR3 coding DNA: TGTGCCAGCAGTTGGTCCCGGGACAGGGGCGCAGATACGCAGTATTTT. This codes for CASSWSRDRGADTQYF.

This chain joins TRBV11-2 and TRBJ2-1, with 11 nucleotides matching TRBD2. CDR1 SGHAT and CDR2 FQNNGV come from the germline V gene. With 5 bases clipped from V and 2 bases from J, the junction kept 5 bases outside the gene matches. The CDR3 loop spans 16 amino acids. In DNA form, the CDR3 reads TGTGCCAGCAGCGGGTCTAGCGGGGGGCCCTACAATGAGCAGTTCTTC. This encodes CASSGSSGGPYNEQFF.

The V call is TRBV5-1, the J call TRBJ2-5; 8 bases agree with TRBD1. The CDR3 has 15 amino acids. Germline trimming cut 3 bases from V and 5 bases from J; bases unmatched to any gene: 9. Germline CDR1 and CDR2: SGHRS and YFSETQ. CDR3 loop: CASSSYGQGKETQYF. CDR3 bases: TGCGCCAGCAGCTCGTACGGACAGGGAAAGGAGACCCAGTACTTC.

V is TRBV4-2 and J is TRBJ2-7, with TRBD1 as a possible D gene (6 bases). This CDR3 has 15 amino acids. The V end was cut by 1 base, the J end by 3 bases, with 13 bases between. Germline V gene lookup returns CDR1 LGHNA and CDR2 YNFKEQ. The CDR3 sequence: CASSQAGQEIYEQYF. The CDR3 DNA reads as TGTGCCAGCAGCCAAGCGGGACAAGAGATCTACGAGCAGTACTTC.

The chain carries TRBV7-9 and TRBJ1-2, with unresolved D. Germline CDR1 and CDR2: SEHNR and FQNEAQ (reference sequence). The CDR3 sequence is 13 residues long. V lost 5 bases, J lost 2 bases, and 9 bases lay in between. CDR3 residues: CASSTEVNYGYTF. CDR3 DNA: TGTGCCAGCAGCACAGAAGTCAACTATGGCTACACCTTC. Full variable domain (outside the CDR3, taken from reference TRBV7-9 and TRBJ1-2): DTGVSQNPRHKITKRGQNVTFRCDPISEHNRLYWYRQTLGQGPEFLTYFQNEAQLEKSRLLSDRFSAERPKGSFSTLEIQRTEQGDSAMYLCASSTEVNYGYTFGSGTRLTVV.

The chain has TRBV9 and TRBJ2-7; TRBD2 matches 7 bases. J lost 0 bases, V lost 0 bases, and 3 bases had no gene match. The germline V gene has CDR1 SGDLS and CDR2 YYNGEE. This CDR3 has 15 amino acids. CDR3: CASSVGGGGSYEQYF. The DNA of the CDR3 is TGTGCCAGCAGCGTAGGTGGGGGGGGCTCCTACGAGCAGTACTTC.

The chain recombines TRBV4-2 with TRBJ2-7, with a possible D match to TRBD2 (5 bases). V shed 1 base and J shed 4 bases, with 14 bases lying between them. This CDR3 spans 15 amino acids. Germline V lookup: CDR1 LGHNA, CDR2 YNFKEQ. The DNA of the CDR3 is TGTGCCAGCAGCCAAGGGACTTCTGCTGAGTACGAGCAGTACTTC. Its protein is CASSQGTSAEYEQYF.

The CDR3 nucleotides read TGTGCCAGCTCAATTCACACTGAAGCTTTCTTT. This encodes CASSIHTEAFF. The chain carries TRBV25-1 and TRBJ1-1; D ambiguous. Trimming took 8 bases from V and 3 from J, leaving 7 bases between them. Germline V gives CDR1 MGHDK, CDR2 SYGVNS. The CDR3 runs 11 residues.

Details on this clone: Additional DNA sequences in this sample encode the identical CDR3. The V call is TRBV5-1, the J call TRBJ1-3; D unresolved. Germline V gene lookup returns CDR1 SGHRS and CDR2 YFSETQ. V gave up 0 bases and J gave up 0 bases, with 4 bases separating them. CDR3 length: 14 residues. This chain's CDR3 is CASSLDSSGNTIYF. The CDR3 DNA reads TGCGCCAGCAGCTTGGACAGCTCTGGAAACACCATATATTTT.

The genes are TRBV6-1 and TRBJ2-7, with TRBD1 as a possible D gene (7 bases). Germline V gene sequence: CDR1 MNHNS, CDR2 SASEGT. V was trimmed by 1 base and J by 6 bases, leaving 25 bases between them. The CDR3 sequence is 18 residues long. For the CDR3, the DNA is TGTGCCAGCAGTGAAGAAAGGTGGGGGGCGGGACAGCGGACCGAGCAGTACTTC. Protein product: CASSEERWGAGQRTEQYF.

This clone has a single count. A read error may produce the germline difference seen at one junction end. The chain couples TRBV4-3 to TRBJ2-4; 9 nucleotides match TRBD1. The CDR3 runs to 13 residues. Germline-derived CDR1 and CDR2 are LGHNA and YSLEER. The CDR3 loop reads CASSQSLDRGEVF. For the CDR3, the DNA is TGCGCCAGCAGCCAATCCCTGGACAGGGGAGAGGTGTTC.

V and J are TRBV18 and TRBJ2-2; D might be TRBD1 (6 bases). Germline CDR1 KGHSH, CDR2 LQKENI. With 6 bases removed from V and 6 bases from J, the gap between germline ends came to 23 bases. The CDR3 has 17 amino acids. CDR3 nucleotides: TGTGCCAGCTCCCCCACGGATCCGGGACACGGATCCGGGGAGCTGTTTTTT. It codes for CASSPTDPGHGSGELFF.

This chain joins TRBV19 and TRBJ2-1; 8 nucleotides match TRBD1. V shed 6 bases, J shed 10 bases, and the junction held 8 bases outside the gene matches. The CDR3 runs 13 residues. The germline CDR1 and CDR2 sequences are LNHDA and SQIVND (reference sequence). The CDR3 is CASSTDRAREQFF. Here the CDR3 DNA reads TGTGCCAGTAGCACGGACAGGGCTCGGGAGCAGTTCTTC.

This rearrangement joins TRBV7-3 to TRBJ1-1; perhaps TRBD1 as D (6 bases). CDR3 length: 15 amino acids. V was pared by 2 bases and J by 0 bases, with 10 bases between. Per the germline V gene, CDR1 is SGHTA and CDR2 is FQGTGA. CDR3: CASSLSTGVNTEAFF. In nucleotides, the CDR3 is TGTGCCAGCAGCTTATCGACAGGCGTGAACACTGAAGCTTTCTTT. Full variable domain (rest looked up from reference TRBV7-3 and TRBJ1-1): GAGVSQTPSNKVTEKGKYVELRCDPISGHTALYWYRQSLGQGPEFLIYFQGTGAADDSGLPNDRFFAVRPEGSVSTLKIQRTERGDSAVYLCASSLSTGVNTEAFFGQGTRLTVV.

The genes are TRBV30 and TRBJ1-1; D not certain. This CDR3 has 13 residues. Germline values: CDR1 GTSNPN, CDR2 SVGIG (reference sequence). Trimming shortened V by 5 bases and J by 5 bases, and 15 bases separated the two germline ends. The CDR3 region has the DNA TGTGCCTGGGCCGGTTTTCTGTGGACTGAAGCTTTCTTT. Translation gives CAWAGFLWTEAFF.

The V call is TRBV18, the J call TRBJ1-3; D is possibly TRBD1 (6 bases). The germline CDR1 and CDR2 sequences are KGHSH and LQKENI. V lost 6 bases and J lost 0, with 21 bases in between. There are 18 residues in the CDR3. The CDR3 DNA is TGTGCCAGCTCCCAAAATGCCGGGACATCGAGCTCTGGAAACACCATATATTTT. This sequence encodes CASSQNAGTSSSGNTIYF.

The chain joins TRBV5-1 to TRBJ2-3, with D possibly being TRBD2 (5 bases). V lost 0 bases, J lost 0 bases, and 8 bases lay in between. The germline CDR1 and CDR2 sequences are SGHRS and YFSETQ. The CDR3 loop spans 15 amino acids. The CDR3 sequence: CASSLAPGSTDTQYF. CDR3 sequence (DNA): TGCGCCAGCAGCTTGGCACCGGGGAGCACAGATACGCAGTATTTT.

V gene TRBV7-9 combines with J gene TRBJ1-1; TRBD1 matches at 7 bases. The V gene's germline CDR1 is SEHNR and CDR2 FQNEAQ (reference sequence). V was pared by 3 bases and J by 4 bases, with 5 bases of the junction left unmatched. This CDR3 contains 14 residues. CDR3 amino acids: CASSLSGQSTEAFF. CDR3 sequence (DNA): TGTGCCAGCAGCTTGTCGGGACAGAGCACTGAAGCTTTCTTT.

The chain uses TRBV7-2 and TRBJ2-2, with a tentative D call TRBD1 (7 bases). Germline V lookup: CDR1 SGHTA, CDR2 FQGNSA. There are 16 residues in the CDR3. Trimming pared 5 bases from V and 4 bases from J, leaving 17 bases between. The CDR3: CASSAPNRGGTGELFF. For the CDR3, the DNA is TGTGCCAGCAGCGCGCCCAACAGGGGAGGCACCGGGGAGCTGTTTTTT.

This clone showed up just a few times. This CDR3 is missing its conserved last phenylalanine or tryptophan, likely due to a read error. The limits of the CDR3 on the DNA are not certain, so only TCRdb's listed CDR3 is given. This chain connects TRBV10-1 to TRBJ1-2; the DNA was not compared with TRBD1, the D call given in the table. CDR1 is WNHNN and CDR2 is SYGVQD in the germline V gene (reference sequence). The CDR3 has 10 amino acids, counting both end residues. The CDR3 reads CASRDWTGTS.

The V call is TRBV4-3, the J call TRBJ1-1; D is unresolved. V was cut by 0 bases and J by 0 bases, with 8 bases left in between. Per the germline V gene, CDR1 is LGHNA and CDR2 is YSLEER. The CDR3 loop spans 15 amino acids. The CDR3 spells CASSQENGLNTEAFF. The CDR3 coding sequence is TGCGCCAGCAGCCAAGAGAATGGCTTGAACACTGAAGCTTTCTTT.

The rearrangement joins TRBV6-5 to TRBJ2-7; 10 positions match TRBD1. This CDR3 is 14 amino acids long. Trimming at V came to 8 bases and at J to 5 bases, leaving 9 bases not matched to a gene. Germline CDR1 reads MNHEY; CDR2 reads SVGAGI. The CDR3 region has the DNA TGTGCCAGCTCCCGGGACAGGGGCTACCACGAGCAGTACTTC. Amino acid sequence: CASSRDRGYHEQYF.

The V and J genes are TRBV6-5 and TRBJ1-4; 7 bases agree with TRBD1. The CDR3 totals 15 residues. V trimming: 6 bases; J trimming: 8 bases; junction bases outside the gene matches: 12. The germline V gene encodes CDR1 MNHEY and CDR2 SVGAGI. The CDR3 coding sequence is TGTGCCAGCAGGAAAAACAGGGGCTCAGGGGAAAAACTGTTTTTT. It yields the protein CASRKNRGSGEKLFF.

The V call is TRBV27, the J call TRBJ2-7; 9 bases map to TRBD2. Germline V gives CDR1 MNHEY, CDR2 SMNVEV (reference sequence). V lost 5 bases to trimming and J lost 5 bases; unmatched junction nucleotides: 13. The CDR3 is made up of 16 amino acids. CDR3 protein: CASSHLGTSRSNEQYF. The CDR3 nucleotides are TGTGCCAGCAGTCACCTCGGGACTAGCAGGAGCAACGAGCAGTACTTC.